Listed below are T cell receptor beta chains from one sample, sequenced in a study of T cell responses to AZD1222 COVID-19 vaccine. TCRdb's copy holds only in-frame clones and misses some; the assay was immunoSEQ multiplex PCR. The sample holds some 100,000 clones; around 90% are singletons and the top ten take 5.2%. The sequencing used peripheral blood, collected on day 0 of AZD1222 vaccination. The receptors were gathered from an adult in good health. Each CDR3 is given with its conserved first and last residue. A D gene is named only where the DNA matches it firmly. Some rows have no size entry. The others give once, few or many, or a class for an expanded clone.

J,D,size,V,DNA,CDR3
TRBJ1-1,TRBD1,-,TRBV6-5,TGTGCCAGCAGTTATCAGGGGGACGGGTGGACTGAAGCTTTCTTT,CASSYQGDGWTEAFF
TRBJ2-7,-,-,TRBV19,TGTGCCAGTAAGCCCCAGGGAAGCTCCTACGAGCAGTACTTC,CASKPQGSSYEQYF
TRBJ2-5,TRBD2,-,TRBV19,TGTGCCAGTAGTATGACTAGCGGGGAGACCCAGTACTTC,CASSMTSGETQYF
TRBJ1-2,TRBD1,-,TRBV2,TGTGCCAGCAGTGGCGAGGGACAGACAAACTATGGCTACACCTTC,CASSGEGQTNYGYTF
TRBJ2-7,-,-,TRBV10-3,TGTGCCATCAGTGAGTCTATCATCGAGCAGTACTTC,CAISESIIEQYF
TRBJ2-7,-,-,TRBV28,TGTGCCAGCAGTTTTCAGGGGATCTCCTACGAGCAGTACTTC,CASSFQGISYEQYF
TRBJ2-3,TRBD2,-,TRBV9,TGTGCCAGCAGCGTAGGAGGCGGGAGGAGTGTAGATACGCAGTATTTT,CASSVGGGRSVDTQYF
TRBJ2-2,-,-,TRBV11-2,TGTGCCAGCAGCTTAGAGCAGGGCTGGACCGGGGAGCTGTTTTTT,CASSLEQGWTGELFF
TRBJ1-1,-,-,TRBV3-1/TRBV3-2,TGTGCCAGCAGCCAAGATACCCTGAACACTGAAGCTTTCTTT,CASSQDTLNTEAFF
TRBJ2-2,TRBD1,-,TRBV4-1,TGCGCCAGCAGCCATGAGGGGGCCGGCGGGGAGCTGTTTTTT,CASSHEGAGGELFF
TRBJ2-7,TRBD1,once,TRBV7-6,TGTGCCAGCAGCTTGATGGGACAGGGGAGGACCTACGAGCAGTACTTC,CASSLMGQGRTYEQYF
TRBJ2-2,-,-,TRBV12-3/TRBV12-4,TGTGCCAGCAGTTATACCGGGGAGCTGTTTTTT,CASSYTGELFF
TRBJ2-7,TRBD1,-,TRBV29-1,TGCAGCGTTGCCCACGGACAGGACTCCTACGAGCAGTACTTC,CSVAHGQDSYEQYF
TRBJ2-7,-,-,TRBV15,TGTGCCACCAGTATTACCCCCTACGAGCAGTACTTC,CATSITPYEQYF
TRBJ2-3,-,-,TRBV5-5,TGTGCCAGCAGCTTGTTGCCTAGCGCAGATACGCAGTATTTT,CASSLLPSADTQYF
TRBJ2-7,-,-,TRBV7-8,TGTGCCAGCAGCTTACAACAGGGTTCCTACGAGCAGTACTTC,CASSLQQGSYEQYF